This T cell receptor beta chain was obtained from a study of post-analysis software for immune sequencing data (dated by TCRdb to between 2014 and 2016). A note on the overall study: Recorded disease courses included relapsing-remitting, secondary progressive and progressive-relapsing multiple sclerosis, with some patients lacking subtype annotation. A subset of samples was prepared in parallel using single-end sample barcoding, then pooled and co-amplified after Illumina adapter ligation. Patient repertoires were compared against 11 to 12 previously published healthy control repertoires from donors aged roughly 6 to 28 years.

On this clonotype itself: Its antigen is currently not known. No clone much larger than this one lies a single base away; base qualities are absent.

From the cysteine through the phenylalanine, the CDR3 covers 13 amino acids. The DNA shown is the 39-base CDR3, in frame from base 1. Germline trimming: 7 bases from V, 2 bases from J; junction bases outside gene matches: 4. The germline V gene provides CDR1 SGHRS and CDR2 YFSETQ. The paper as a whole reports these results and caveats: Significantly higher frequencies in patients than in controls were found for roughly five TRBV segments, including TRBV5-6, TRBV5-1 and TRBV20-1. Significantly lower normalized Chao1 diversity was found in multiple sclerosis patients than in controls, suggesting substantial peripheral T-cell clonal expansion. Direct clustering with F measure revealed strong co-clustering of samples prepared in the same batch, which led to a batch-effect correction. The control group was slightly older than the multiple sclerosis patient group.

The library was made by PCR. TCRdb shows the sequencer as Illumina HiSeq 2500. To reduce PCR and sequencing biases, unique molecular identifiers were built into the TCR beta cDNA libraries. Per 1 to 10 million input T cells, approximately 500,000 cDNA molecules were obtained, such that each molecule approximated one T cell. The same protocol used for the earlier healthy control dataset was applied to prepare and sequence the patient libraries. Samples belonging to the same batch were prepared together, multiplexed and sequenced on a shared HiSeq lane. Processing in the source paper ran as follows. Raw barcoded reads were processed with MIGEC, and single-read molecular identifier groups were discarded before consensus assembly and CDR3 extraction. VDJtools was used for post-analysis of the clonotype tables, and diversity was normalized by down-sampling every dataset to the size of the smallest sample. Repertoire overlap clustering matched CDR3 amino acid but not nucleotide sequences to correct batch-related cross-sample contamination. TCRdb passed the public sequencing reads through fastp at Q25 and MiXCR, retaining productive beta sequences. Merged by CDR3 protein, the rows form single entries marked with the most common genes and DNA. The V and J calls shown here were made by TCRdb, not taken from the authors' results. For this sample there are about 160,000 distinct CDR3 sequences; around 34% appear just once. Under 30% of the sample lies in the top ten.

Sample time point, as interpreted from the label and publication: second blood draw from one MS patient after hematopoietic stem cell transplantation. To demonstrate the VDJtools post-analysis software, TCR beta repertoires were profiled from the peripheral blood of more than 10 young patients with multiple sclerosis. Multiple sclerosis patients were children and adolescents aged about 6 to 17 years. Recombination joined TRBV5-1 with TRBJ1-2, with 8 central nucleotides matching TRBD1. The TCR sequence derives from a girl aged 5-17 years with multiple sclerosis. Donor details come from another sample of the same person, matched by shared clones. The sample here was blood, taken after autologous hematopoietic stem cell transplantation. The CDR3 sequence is CASQTGANYGYTF. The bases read TGCGCCAGCCAGACAGGGGCCAACTATGGCTACACCTTC. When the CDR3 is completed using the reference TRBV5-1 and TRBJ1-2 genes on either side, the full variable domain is KAGVTQTPRYLIKTRGQQVTLSCSPISGHRSVSWYQQTPGQGLQFLFEYFSETQRNKGNFPGRFSGRQFSNSRSEMNVSTLELGDSALYLCASQTGANYGYTFGSGTRLTVV.